This T cell receptor (beta chain) derives from a study of blood T cell repertoires in COVID-19. Across the study: COVID-19 samples, acute and convalescent, were from the United States, Italy and Spain.

Per the study methods: For nucleated cells, counts were estimated from reference gene primer amplification. TCRdb's copy holds only in-frame clones and misses some; the assay was immunoSEQ multiplex PCR. V, J and clone size derive from that table, while D and trimming were established from the DNA sequence. This sample has roughly 330,000 clones, with approximately 90% found just once. V lost 4 bases, J lost 6 bases, and 10 bases lay in between. The CDR3 consists of 13 residues. Germline values: CDR1 LGHDT, CDR2 YNNKEL (reference sequence). The chain couples TRBV3-1 (or the pseudogene TRBV3-2) to TRBJ2-1; no clear D gene. The TCR was taken from a man younger than 45 with COVID-19, enrolled during active disease. Sequencing was performed on peripheral blood. CDR3 sequence: CASSPPASNEQFF. DNA of the CDR3: TGTGCCAGCAGCCCCCCCGCGTCCAATGAGCAGTTCTTC.